A single sample gave rise to the 17 T cell receptor beta chains below, sequenced in a study of glioma-infiltrating T cells after dendritic cell vaccination (dated by TCRdb to the mid-2010s). Read against the paper, the sample's time point label means: after dendritic cell vaccination, including at tumor progression/relapse. The library came from the immunoSEQ multiplex PCR assay. Entries here come from immuneACCESS through TCRdb and include only in-frame sequences with V and J called. Some clones fail to appear in such tables; in the studies checked, an unresolved V gene covers under half of the shortfall, and the cause of the remainder is unknown. The sample table contains about 91,000 clones; only one count was recorded for roughly 77% of them. In total, the top ten clones hold 2% to 2.5% of the sample. The sequencing used blood, collected after dendritic cell vaccination. All receptors come from a human donor with glioblastoma.

The chain recombines TRBV6-5 with TRBJ1-5; 7 bases map to TRBD1. The junction had 8 bases not matched to a gene; V was cut back by 7 bases and J by 2 bases. Germline assignment: CDR1 MNHEY and CDR2 SVGAGI. This CDR3 is built from 15 residues. CDR3 sequence (DNA): TGTGCCAGCAATATCTATACAGGGGGCAATCAGCCCCAGCATTTT. Protein: CASNIYTGGNQPQHF.

The chain carries TRBV7-3 and TRBJ2-5, with 9 nucleotides matching TRBD2. Germline CDR1 SGHTA, CDR2 FQGTGA. CDR3 length: 15 amino acids. The V and J ends lost 1 base and 4 bases, in that order; junction bases with no gene match: 4. The DNA for the CDR3 is TGTGCCAGCAGCTTAATAGCGGGAGCGGGAGAGACCCAGTACTTC. Encoded protein: CASSLIAGAGETQYF. Using reference TRBV7-3 and TRBJ2-5 for the parts outside the CDR3, the full variable domain is GAGVSQTPSNKVTEKGKYVELRCDPISGHTALYWYRQSLGQGPEFLIYFQGTGAADDSGLPNDRFFAVRPEGSVSTLKIQRTERGDSAVYLCASSLIAGAGETQYFGPGTRLLVL.

The V gene is TRBV7-9, the J gene TRBJ1-5; 7 bases map to TRBD1. V was clipped by 3 bases and J by 4 bases; unmatched bases: 9. The CDR3 length is 16 residues. The germline V gene has CDR1 SEHNR and CDR2 FQNEAQ (reference sequence). The CDR3 bases are TGTGCCAGCAGCTTCGGCGGGACAGAAATAAATCAGCCCCAGCATTTT. Protein sequence: CASSFGGTEINQPQHF.

The chain joins TRBV5-1 to TRBJ2-2; 8 bases fit TRBD1. The junction had 4 bases not matched to a gene; V was cut back by 7 bases and J by 2 bases. There are 14 residues in the CDR3. Germline assignment: CDR1 SGHRS and CDR2 YFSETQ. The CDR3 DNA sequence: TGCGCCAGCGGCGACAGGGGAAACACCGGGGAGCTGTTTTTT. Translating it yields CASGDRGNTGELFF.

This chain links TRBV19 with TRBJ2-1; 16 nucleotides agree with TRBD2. The CDR3 covers 18 residues. The junction had 12 bases not matched to a gene; V was cut back by 5 bases and J by 8 bases. Germline lookup yields CDR1 LNHDA and CDR2 SQIVND (reference sequence). CDR3 nucleotides: TGTGCCAGTAGTCCAGGGACTAGCGGGAGGGCCCCAGGGGATGAGCAGTTCTTC. Encoded protein: CASSPGTSGRAPGDEQFF.

V and J are TRBV11-2 and TRBJ2-5; the D is unclear. CDR3 length: 15 residues. The germline V gene has CDR1 SGHAT and CDR2 FQNNGV. V lost 1 base to trimming and J lost 5 bases, with 14 bases between them. This chain's CDR3 is CASSLGATTRETQYF. The DNA of the CDR3 is TGTGCCAGCAGCTTAGGGGCAACGACAAGGGAGACCCAGTACTTC. Variable domain in full (rest from reference TRBV11-2 and TRBJ2-5): EAGVAQSPRYKIIEKRQSVAFWCNPISGHATLYWYQQILGQGPKLLIQFQNNGVVDDSQLPKDRFSAERLKGVDSTLKIQPAKLEDSAVYLCASSLGATTRETQYFGPGTRLLVL.

The rearrangement uses TRBV27 and TRBJ2-1; 14 bases are a match to TRBD2. V was clipped by 0 bases and J by 9 bases; unmatched bases: 16. This CDR3 is built from 20 residues. Germline assignment: CDR1 MNHEY and CDR2 SMNVEV (reference sequence). CDR3 protein: CASSLSHISGTSGGRSEQFF. CDR3 nucleotide sequence: TGTGCCAGCAGTTTATCCCATATATCCGGGACTAGCGGGGGCCGGAGTGAGCAGTTCTTC.

J is TRBJ1-2 and V is TRBV29-1, with D unresolved. V was clipped by 8 bases and J by 4 bases, with 20 bases between them. The germline V gene encodes CDR1 SQVTM and CDR2 ANQGSEA. The CDR3 consists of 14 residues. Here the CDR3 DNA reads TGCAGCATTGTTGCGCCATCTCGGAGCTATGGCTACACCTTC. It encodes CSIVAPSRSYGYTF.

The J gene is TRBJ2-7, the V gene TRBV7-9, with no clear D. The CDR3 extends over 14 amino acids. Germline assignment: CDR1 SEHNR and CDR2 FQNEAQ (reference sequence). V was clipped by 1 base and J by 6 bases, with 13 bases between them. CDR3 bases: TGTGCCAGCAGCTTAGGCGGCAGTGTCTCCGAGCAGTACGTC. Translated: CASSLGGSVSEQYV.

The chain uses TRBV13 and TRBJ2-7, with D perhaps matching TRBD1 (5 bases). In germline, CDR1 is PRHDT, CDR2 FYEKMQ (reference sequence). Between the trimmed V and J ends, which lost 4 bases and 2 bases, there was a span of 18 bases. The CDR3 has 16 residues. CDR3 DNA: TGTGCCAGCAGCTACTGGCCACCTGTAGGGGCCTACGAGCAGTACGTC. Protein product: CASSYWPPVGAYEQYV.

The rearrangement links TRBV27 to TRBJ1-5; perhaps TRBD1 as D (6 bases). V lost 6 bases and J lost 0, with 24 bases in between. CDR1 and CDR2 from the germline V gene are MNHEY and SMNVEV (reference sequence). There are 19 residues in the CDR3. CDR3: CASSLERTAKPYSNQPQHF. The CDR3 DNA is TGTGCCAGCAGCCTCGAGCGGACAGCCAAGCCTTATAGCAATCAGCCCCAGCATTTT.

This clone has just one count. The V call is TRBV18, the J call TRBJ2-3; 8 nucleotides line up with TRBD1. J gave up 12 bases and V 2 bases, and 7 bases lay outside the gene matches. Germline CDR1 is KGHSH and CDR2 is LQKENI. The CDR3 is 13 residues long. The CDR3 sequence is CASSPDDRGVQYF. The CDR3 nucleotides are TGTGCCAGCTCACCAGATGACAGGGGAGTTCAGTATTTT.

With regard to this clone: The same CDR3 also results from other DNA sequences found in this sample. The V gene is TRBV5-1, the J gene TRBJ2-7; a weak D match, TRBD1 (5 bases). CDR3 size: 13 residues. In germline, CDR1 is SGHRS, CDR2 YFSETQ. V was clipped by 0 bases and J by 5 bases, with 9 bases between them. The CDR3 spells CASSLGQGNEQYV. The CDR3 region has the DNA TGCGCCAGCAGCTTGGGTCAGGGAAACGAGCAGTACGTC.

V is TRBV28 and J is TRBJ1-2; D not resolved. This CDR3 spans 12 amino acids. CDR1 and CDR2 (germline): MDHEN, SYDVKM. Trimming stripped 8 bases from V and 8 bases from J, with 15 bases between. CDR3: CASRETHSGYTF. In DNA form, the CDR3 reads TGTGCCAGCCGGGAAACCCACTCGGGCTACACCTTC.

This clone has only a few counts. This chain links TRBV14 with TRBJ1-2, with TRBD1 identical over 8 bases. The V gene end was trimmed by 2 bases and the J gene end by 4 bases; junction bases not matched to a gene: 6. Germline V gives CDR1 SGHDN, CDR2 FVKESK. This CDR3 spans 15 amino acids. Written as DNA, the CDR3 is TGTGCCAGCAGCCAACCAGGGGGCTCCCTCTATGGCTACACCTTC. Its protein is CASSQPGGSLYGYTF.

V gene TRBV6-6 combines with J gene TRBJ1-5; possibly TRBD1 for D (6 bases). V dropped 0 bases and J dropped 7 bases, with 10 bases sitting between them. CDR3 length equals 14 residues. The germline V gene has CDR1 MNHNY and CDR2 SVGAGI (reference sequence). CDR3 in DNA: TGTGCCAGCAGTTACTCCCAGGGGAGACAGCCCCAGCATTTT. Amino acids: CASSYSQGRQPQHF.

In its sample, this clone was seen once. The chain couples TRBV6-6 to TRBJ2-1; D is possibly TRBD1 (5 bases). CDR3 length: 15 amino acids. Deletions cut 3 bases from V and 4 bases from J, with 13 bases between. CDR1 and CDR2 from the germline V gene are MNHNY and SVGAGI (reference sequence). CDR3 residues: CASSYGQGDYNEQFF. Written as DNA, the CDR3 is TGTGCCAGCAGTTATGGCCAGGGCGATTACAATGAGCAGTTCTTC.